This TCR beta chain stems from a study of T cell responses to AZD1222 COVID-19 vaccine. On the study more broadly: Pooling covered second doses at about 4 or about 12 weeks.

Sequencing used immunoSEQ multiplex PCR; TCRdb keeps in-frame clones, though not all of them. The table shows about 150,000 clones, with 85% to 95% occurring only once. Broader study findings: White British people made up most donors, females outnumbered males, and clonal diversity was possibly underestimated. Nearly half of spike-specific TCRs reportedly target variant regions that are unmutated in the B.1.351 and B.1.1.7 variants. Spike was spanned by vaccine-associated CD4 TCRs, with dominance at 160-218 and 743-854.

The V gene lost 5 bases and the J gene lost 2 bases, with 12 bases spanning the gap. The CDR3 is made up of 14 amino acids. From germline, CDR1 is SGHTA and CDR2 FQGNSA. On this clone: Its cognate antigen is unknown.

This receptor was obtained from an adult in good health. This chain uses TRBV7-2 with TRBJ1-2; D gene uncertain. This specimen was peripheral blood, taken on day 0 of AZD1222 vaccination. Here the CDR3 reads CASSPGHTNYGYTF. As DNA, the CDR3 is TGTGCCAGCAGCCCTGGGCACACCAACTATGGCTACACCTTC.